This T cell receptor (beta chain) emerged from a study of T cells after yellow fever vaccination. Study-level findings and limits: Most clones from primary vaccination were detected again post-booster (around 96% CD4, roughly 90% CD8). A secondary response was less intense yet reached its peak sooner, at day 5 versus 15.

Comment on this clonotype: Its antigen remains unknown.

The 5'RACE template-switching step produced TCR cDNA and added a universal primer site and UMIs. MiXCR was run by TCRdb on the 5' RACE reads, yielding one entry per CDR3 protein. In the table there are about 580,000 distinct CDR3 sequences, around 17% of which are singletons. This CDR3 has 15 residues. CDR1 is DFQATT and CDR2 is SNEGSKA in the germline V gene (reference sequence). The sample consisted of PBMCs, taken around 5 days after the first yellow fever vaccination. The TCR was taken from a young man who received the YFV17D yellow fever vaccine. V and J are TRBV20-1 and TRBJ1-4; 9 nucleotides agree with TRBD1. The CDR3 spells CAAGTGRATNEKLFF. The DNA of the CDR3 is TGCGCCGCCGGGACAGGGAGGGCAACTAATGAAAAACTGTTTTTT.